The 20 T cell receptor beta chains reported below all come from one sample, sequenced in a study of monozygotic twins with inflammatory bowel disease. TCRdb reanalyzed the 5' RACE reads and collapses them to one entry per CDR3 protein, without DNA. This listing includes more than 300,000 distinct CDR3 sequences. The material sequenced was blood. The receptors come from a human donor with ulcerative colitis or Crohn's disease, or a healthy co-twin of an affected twin (not recorded which).

The chain uses TRBV7-9 and TRBJ1-5. The CDR3 sequence is 14 residues long. Germline loops: CDR1 SEHNR, CDR2 FQNEAQ (reference sequence). The CDR3 reads CASSLVSSNQPQHF. Looking up the rest from reference TRBV7-9 and TRBJ1-5 gives the full variable domain: DTGVSQNPRHKITKRGQNVTFRCDPISEHNRLYWYRQTLGQGPEFLTYFQNEAQLEKSRLLSDRFSAERPKGSFSTLEIQRTEQGDSAMYLCASSLVSSNQPQHFGDGTRLSIL.

The V call is TRBV19, the J call TRBJ2-1; the TCRdb D gene call, TRBD1, has no DNA to confirm it. The CDR3 has 15 residues. Germline CDR1 LNHDA, CDR2 SQIVND (reference sequence). CDR3: CASSPGQGAVYEQFF.

The rearrangement joins TRBV7-2 to TRBJ1-3; TCRdb's D call of TRBD1 is untestable without DNA. CDR3 length: 16 residues. CDR1 SGHTA and CDR2 FQGNSA come from the germline V gene. The CDR3 sequence is CASSLRDPGSGNTIYF.

The genes are TRBV20-1 and TRBJ1-5; without DNA, the TCRdb call of TRBD1 cannot be checked. CDR1 and CDR2 from the germline V gene are DFQATT and SNEGSKA (reference sequence). The CDR3 is 14 amino acids. CDR3 residues: CSARSGQGNQPQHF.

This CDR3 reads CAWSRGGAHHEQYF. The V call is TRBV30, the J call TRBJ2-7; TCRdb proposes TRBD1, but this gene call is untestable without DNA. The CDR3 loop spans 14 amino acids. Germline CDR1 and CDR2: GTSNPN and SVGIG (reference sequence).

This chain links TRBV7-2 with TRBJ1-2. The CDR3 consists of 14 residues. The V gene's germline CDR1 is SGHTA and CDR2 FQGNSA. The CDR3 loop is CASSDPSRDRGYTF.

The chain joins TRBV24-1 to TRBJ2-7; TCRdb lists TRBD1, though no DNA is available to test this call. Germline assignment: CDR1 KGHDR and CDR2 SFDVKD. The CDR3 sequence is 16 residues long. The CDR3 is CATSAGGGTGTYEQYF.

This chain uses TRBV28 with TRBJ2-7. The CDR3 contains 13 residues. CDR1 and CDR2 from the germline V gene are MDHEN and SYDVKM. The CDR3 here is CASRLRWGYEQYF.

The rearrangement uses TRBV24-1 and TRBJ2-1; TCRdb outputs TRBD2, but without DNA this stays unchecked. The CDR3 covers 16 residues. Germline V gene sequence: CDR1 KGHDR, CDR2 SFDVKD. CDR3 residues: CATSDRAGGLGNEQFF.

The chain links TRBV14 to TRBJ2-4; the TCRdb call, TRBD2, lacks DNA for checking. The germline V gene encodes CDR1 SGHDN and CDR2 FVKESK. The CDR3 is made up of 16 amino acids. CDR3: CASSQDVAGAKNIQYF.

This chain uses TRBV10-3 with TRBJ2-5. CDR1 is ENHRY and CDR2 is SYGVKD in the germline V gene. This CDR3 spans 14 amino acids. The CDR3 sequence is CAINESTRIETQYF.

The chain carries TRBV18 and TRBJ2-1; the TRBD1 assignment by TCRdb is unverifiable without DNA. Germline lookup yields CDR1 KGHSH and CDR2 LQKENI. CDR3 length: 14 amino acids. This CDR3 is CASSPGTGANEQFF.

The chain is built from TRBV12-3 or TRBV12-4 and TRBJ1-5. There are 16 residues in the CDR3. This CDR3 reads CASSLGSSYSNQPQHF.

The chain joins TRBV7-2 to TRBJ1-6; the D call from TCRdb, TRBD1, cannot be confirmed without DNA. The CDR3 spans 15 residues. Germline CDR1 SGHTA, CDR2 FQGNSA. CDR3: CASSSGIPGGSPLHF. The complete variable domain, with remaining parts taken from reference TRBV7-2 and TRBJ1-6, reads GAGVSQSPSNKVTEKGKDVELRCDPISGHTALYWYRQSLGQGLEFLIYFQGNSAPDKSGLPSDRFSAERTGGSVSTLTIQRTQQEDSAVYLCASSSGIPGGSPLHFGNGTRLTVT.

The chain recombines TRBV12-3 or TRBV12-4 with TRBJ1-4; without DNA, the TCRdb call of TRBD1 cannot be checked. The CDR3 totals 14 residues. This chain's CDR3 is CASSRGPATEKLFF.

The V gene is TRBV5-1, the J gene TRBJ2-7. The CDR3 runs to 15 residues. Germline lookup yields CDR1 SGHRS and CDR2 YFSETQ. The chain's CDR3 is CASSRGESFGYEQYF.

V gene TRBV20-1 combines with J gene TRBJ1-5; the D call from TCRdb, TRBD1, cannot be confirmed without DNA. Germline V gives CDR1 DFQATT, CDR2 SNEGSKA (reference sequence). This CDR3 comprises 14 residues. The CDR3 sequence: CSASRTGGNQPQHF.

The V call is TRBV6-5, the J call TRBJ1-1. The CDR3 totals 13 residues. Germline CDR1 MNHEY, CDR2 SVGAGI. The chain's CDR3 is CASSSSQNTEAFF.

This chain joins TRBV7-2 and TRBJ1-5; the TRBD1 assignment by TCRdb is unverifiable without DNA. Germline V gene sequence: CDR1 SGHTA, CDR2 FQGNSA. The CDR3 contains 15 residues. The CDR3 loop is CASSSPGLHGQPQHF. Together with reference TRBV7-2 and TRBJ1-5, the CDR3 gives the full variable domain: GAGVSQSPSNKVTEKGKDVELRCDPISGHTALYWYRQSLGQGLEFLIYFQGNSAPDKSGLPSDRFSAERTGGSVSTLTIQRTQQEDSAVYLCASSSPGLHGQPQHFGDGTRLSIL.

V usage is TRBV30 and J usage is TRBJ2-5; TCRdb's D call, TRBD2, is unchecked because there is no DNA. The CDR3 runs to 15 residues. Germline V gives CDR1 GTSNPN, CDR2 SVGIG (reference sequence). CDR3 in amino acids: CAWSVGVLSGETQYF.